One sample yielded the 11 T cell receptor beta chains listed below, sequenced in a study of cytomegalovirus exposure and HLA in healthy donors (dated by TCRdb to 2017 to 2019). Libraries were prepared through the immunoSEQ multiplex PCR assay. For the multiplex PCR, a mixture combining 60 forward primers for TCR Vbeta segments and 13 reverse primers for TCR Jbeta segments was used. Here the immuneACCESS table is served through TCRdb, limited to in-frame sequences with V and J called. Missing clones are a known gap in these copies; in checked studies unresolved V genes cover under half, and the rest lacks a known reason. The sample has under 95,000 clones on record. The top ten hold 3% to 4.5% of the sample. Sequences were obtained from PBMCs. The receptors stem from a man younger than 35 in good health and CMV-seropositive.

This CDR3 is CASRSSTDTQYF. DNA of the CDR3: TGTGCCAGCAGGTCTAGCACAGATACGCAGTATTTT. The J gene is TRBJ2-3, the V gene TRBV27, with D hard to call. The CDR3 contains 12 residues. Deletions cut 6 bases from V and 0 bases from J, with 4 bases between. Germline-derived CDR1 and CDR2 are MNHEY and SMNVEV (reference sequence).

The V call is TRBV18, the J call TRBJ2-2; D is possibly TRBD1 (6 bases). The germline gives CDR1 KGHSH, CDR2 LQKENI. This CDR3 has 16 residues. V lost 5 bases to trimming and J lost 4 bases, with 17 bases between them. This CDR3 is CASSKAGVSGTGELFF. The DNA of the CDR3 is TGTGCCAGCTCAAAAGCAGGGGTGTCGGGCACCGGGGAGCTGTTTTTT.

The chain uses TRBV10-3 and TRBJ1-5; 11 positions match TRBD1. The CDR3 runs 15 residues. Germline values: CDR1 ENHRY, CDR2 SYGVKD. The ends lost 4 bases at V and 5 bases at J; junction bases unmatched: 4. CDR3 bases: TGTGCCATCAGTGGCGGACAGGGGGCCGATCAGCCCCAGCATTTT. It translates to CAISGGQGADQPQHF.

V usage is TRBV4-1 and J usage is TRBJ1-2, with TRBD1 matching 12 bases. The ends lost 2 bases at V and 8 bases at J; junction bases unmatched: 9. The CDR3 length is 16 residues. Germline V gene data show CDR1 as MGHRA and CDR2 as YSYEKL. CDR3 in DNA: TGCGCCAGCAGCCAACCTCCGGGACAGGGGGCGCGAGGCTACACCTTC. Protein product: CASSQPPGQGARGYTF.

The chain couples TRBV5-1 to TRBJ1-5; 8 bases are a match to TRBD1. The CDR3 is made up of 14 amino acids. Per the germline V gene, CDR1 is SGHRS and CDR2 is YFSETQ. The V gene end was trimmed by 5 bases and the J gene end by 8 bases; junction bases not matched to a gene: 9. CDR3 DNA sequence: TGCGCCAGCAGTCCAGGACAGGGCCAGGAGCCCCAGCATTTT. Translated: CASSPGQGQEPQHF.

The chain links TRBV5-6 to TRBJ2-7; D is possibly TRBD1 (6 bases). This CDR3 comprises 16 residues. V lost 2 bases to trimming and J lost 3 bases, with 18 bases between them. Germline loops: CDR1 SGHDT, CDR2 YYEEEE. Written as DNA, the CDR3 is TGTGCCAGCAGCTTTCGAACAGGGTTCGTCAACTACGAGCAGTACTTC. It codes for CASSFRTGFVNYEQYF.

V is TRBV29-1 and J is TRBJ1-2; 7 bases map to TRBD1. Germline V gene sequence: CDR1 SQVTM, CDR2 ANQGSEA. After removal of 5 bases from V and 8 bases from J, the junction contained 11 bases not matched to a gene. This CDR3 has 13 amino acids. The CDR3 is CSVRTGSLEGYTF. The DNA for the CDR3 is TGCAGCGTTCGGACAGGATCCCTTGAGGGCTACACCTTC. Based on the CDR3 plus reference TRBV29-1 and TRBJ1-2, the full variable domain is SAVISQKPSRDICQRGTSLTIQCQVDSQVTMMFWYRQQPGQSLTLIATANQGSEATYESGFVIDKFPISRPNLTFSTLTVSNMSPEDSSIYLCSVRTGSLEGYTFGSGTRLTVV.

The rearrangement joins TRBV5-1 to TRBJ2-5; possible D gene TRBD2, 6 bases. Germline CDR1 is SGHRS and CDR2 is YFSETQ. This CDR3 comprises 14 residues. Trimming took 5 bases from V and 5 from J, leaving 16 bases between them. DNA of the CDR3: TGCGCCAGCAGTGGTGGGGGGTCAAGGGAGACCCAGTACTTC. Amino acids: CASSGGGSRETQYF.

The chain combines TRBV4-1 with TRBJ1-2; 7 nucleotides agree with TRBD1. J was trimmed by 7 bases and V by 2 bases; bases with no gene match: 7. CDR3 length: 14 residues. Germline V lookup: CDR1 MGHRA, CDR2 YSYEKL. CDR3 protein: CASSQNRGIGGYTF. The CDR3 bases are TGCGCCAGCAGCCAAAACAGGGGTATTGGTGGCTACACCTTC.

The rearrangement joins TRBV5-1 to TRBJ1-1, with TRBD1 matching 7 bases. Germline values: CDR1 SGHRS, CDR2 YFSETQ. The CDR3 is 14 amino acids. After removal of 3 bases from V and 6 bases from J, the junction contained 8 bases not matched to a gene. In DNA, the CDR3 is TGCGCCAGCAGCTACCACAGGGGAGACGCTGAAGCTTTCTTT. Translated, it gives CASSYHRGDAEAFF.

The rearrangement joins TRBV27 to TRBJ1-6; 7 bases line up with TRBD1. The germline V gene has CDR1 MNHEY and CDR2 SMNVEV (reference sequence). The ends lost 0 bases at V and 12 bases at J; junction bases unmatched: 8. The CDR3 runs to 15 residues. CDR3 coding DNA: TGTGCCAGCAGTTTATCGGGGGACAGCTTCTTACCCCTCCACTTT. Translated: CASSLSGDSFLPLHF.